Listed here is a single T cell receptor beta chain. The antigen is undetermined. This sample was taken from a study of cytomegalovirus exposure and HLA in healthy donors. Whole-study results and caveats: TCR beta sequences reportedly predicted the HLA-A and HLA-B alleles of most subjects accurately. A later analysis found TCR association rates differed by HLA locus, highest for DRB1 and lowest for HLA-C. Common viral pathogens were later found to be apparently linked to several of the most significant clusters.

With 60 Vbeta and 13 Jbeta primers, the PCR was carried out. Method: immunoSEQ multiplex PCR; TCRdb's copy keeps in-frame clones and lacks some. The sample consists of some 130,000 clones, roughly 72% of them appearing once. CDR1 is MNHNS, CDR2 SASEGT, per germline. The CDR3 runs 15 residues. Trimming left V 2 bases short and J 3 bases short, with 13 bases between. The rearrangement links TRBV6-1 to TRBJ1-1; tentatively, D is TRBD1 (5 bases). This receptor was obtained from a woman in her forties or fifties in good health and CMV-seronegative. Sequencing was done on a sample of PBMCs. CDR3 in DNA: TGTGCCAGCAGTGAAAGGGTCGGGGGGTACACTGAAGCTTTCTTT. Amino acid sequence: CASSERVGGYTEAFF.